The present TCR beta chain was sequenced within a study of immune characterization of retroperitoneal liposarcoma. TCRdb analysed the PCR reads with MiXCR anew, one entry per CDR3 protein. The table includes some 10,000 distinct CDR3 sequences, about 39% detected once. The CDR3 sequence is 14 residues long. CDR1 and CDR2 (germline): MNHNS, SASEGT. V was cut by 7 bases and J by 10 bases, with 20 bases left in between. Sample: tumor tissue. The receptor was derived from a male donor with retroperitoneal liposarcoma. The chain joins TRBV6-1 to TRBJ2-1, with D tentatively TRBD1 (5 bases). In DNA, the CDR3 is TGTGCCAGCACACAGGCCCCTCTAATGATCGAGCAGTTCTTC. It encodes CASTQAPLMIEQFF.